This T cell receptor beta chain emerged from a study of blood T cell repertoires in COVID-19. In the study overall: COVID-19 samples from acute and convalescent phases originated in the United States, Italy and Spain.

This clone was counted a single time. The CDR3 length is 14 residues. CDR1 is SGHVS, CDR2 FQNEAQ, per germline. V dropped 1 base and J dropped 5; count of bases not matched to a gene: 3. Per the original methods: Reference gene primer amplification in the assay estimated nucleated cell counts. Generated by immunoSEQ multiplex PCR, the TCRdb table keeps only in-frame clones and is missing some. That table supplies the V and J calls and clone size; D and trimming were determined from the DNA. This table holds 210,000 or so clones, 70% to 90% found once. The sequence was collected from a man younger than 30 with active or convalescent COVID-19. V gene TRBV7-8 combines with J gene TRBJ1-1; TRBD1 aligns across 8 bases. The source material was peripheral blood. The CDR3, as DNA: TGTGCCAGCAGCTTAGTCAGGGGGCGAACTGAAGCTTTCTTT. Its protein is CASSLVRGRTEAFF. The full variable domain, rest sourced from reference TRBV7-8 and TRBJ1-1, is GAGVSQSPRYKVAKRGQDVALRCDPISGHVSLFWYQQALGQGPEFLTYFQNEAQLDKSGLPSDRFFAERPEGSVSTLKIQRTQQEDSAVYLCASSLVRGRTEAFFGQGTRLTVV.